These 6 T cell receptor beta chains originate from one sample sequenced in a study of early T cells in non-severe SARS-CoV-2 infection. Via MiXCR, TCRdb re-called the 5' RACE reads, giving one row per CDR3 protein. The sample lists 50,000 to 80,000 distinct CDR3 sequences, 4.9% occurring once. Sequencing input: whole blood. The receptors derive from an adult who was a healthcare worker with PCR-confirmed SARS-CoV-2 infection or an uninfected control (not recorded which).

This clonotype was counted at least ten times. This chain uses TRBV24-1 with TRBJ2-2, with no clear D. The V gene lost 4 bases and the J gene lost 7 bases, with 6 bases spanning the gap. Germline V gene sequence: CDR1 KGHDR, CDR2 SFDVKD. The CDR3 contains 12 residues. Written as DNA, the CDR3 is TGTGCCACCAGTGACCCGGACGGGGAGCTGTTTTTT. Translated: CATSDPDGELFF.

V is TRBV10-1 and J is TRBJ1-1; D gene uncertain. The CDR3 loop spans 17 amino acids. Trimming removed 1 base at V and 4 bases at J, with 19 bases between. Germline assignment: CDR1 WNHNN and CDR2 SYGVQD (reference sequence). CDR3 sequence reads: CASSEYAVPWGGTEAFF. The DNA of the CDR3 is TGCGCCAGCAGTGAGTACGCAGTCCCCTGGGGAGGCACTGAAGCTTTCTTT.

The genes are TRBV20-1 and TRBJ1-5; D is undetermined. Trimming cost V 7 bases and J 1 base, with 11 bases left between them. The germline CDR1 and CDR2 sequences are DFQATT and SNEGSKA (reference sequence). CDR3 size: 13 residues. The CDR3 DNA reads as TGCAGTGTCCGTCAGAGGAGCAATCAGCCCCAGCATTTT. As protein: CSVRQRSNQPQHF.

This clonotype was recorded at least ten times. CDR3 sequence reads: CSVDELAGGESTDTQYF. CDR3 sequence (DNA): TGCAGCGTTGATGAGCTAGCGGGAGGGGAAAGCACAGATACGCAGTATTTT. V gene TRBV29-1 combines with J gene TRBJ2-3; TRBD2 agrees at 12 bases. This CDR3 comprises 17 residues. V lost 3 bases to trimming and J lost 0 bases; unmatched junction nucleotides: 7. Per germline, CDR1 SQVTM and CDR2 ANQGSEA.

This clonotype was found many times. The CDR3 here is CASSELWFGDSSYEQYF. CDR3 bases: TGTGCCAGCAGCGAATTGTGGTTTGGGGACAGCTCCTACGAGCAGTACTTC. The chain links TRBV7-3 to TRBJ2-7; TRBD1 matches at 7 bases. Germline trimming cut 5 bases from V and 0 bases from J; bases unmatched to any gene: 13. Germline values: CDR1 SGHTA, CDR2 FQGTGA. This CDR3 is 17 amino acids long.

This clonotype was seen at least ten times. The chain combines TRBV19 with TRBJ1-1, with D possibly being TRBD1 (5 bases). There are 13 residues in the CDR3. Trimming took off 7 bases at V and 1 base at J, with 10 bases between the two ends. The germline gives CDR1 LNHDA, CDR2 SQIVND (reference sequence). CDR3 nucleotides: TGTGCCAGTACCCGGGACGGGAACACTGAAGCTTTCTTT. It translates to CASTRDGNTEAFF.